A selection of T cell receptor beta chains follows, all from one sample in a study of T cell responses to AZD1222 COVID-19 vaccine. This table comes from immunoSEQ multiplex PCR, and its TCRdb copy is limited to in-frame clones, with some not included. The table includes more than 85,000 clones, over 80% detected once. Sequenced here: peripheral blood, sampled on day 0 of AZD1222 vaccination. The receptors here all came from an adult in good health. CDR3s include the opening cysteine and the closing phenylalanine or tryptophan. A D gene is named only where the DNA matches it firmly. Clone size appears in some rows only: once, few, many, or a class for an expanded clone.

TRBD2	.	TRBV6-5	TRBJ2-1	CASSSGLAGVGEQFF	TGTGCCAGCAGTTCCGGACTAGCGGGGGTTGGTGAGCAGTTCTTC
.	.	TRBV18	TRBJ2-3	CASSQQADTHTDTQYF	TGTGCCAGCTCCCAGCAGGCGGACACCCACACAGATACGCAGTATTTT
.	.	TRBV5-1	TRBJ2-7	CASSSQGPWSSYEQYF	TGCGCCAGCAGCTCACAGGGTCCGTGGAGCTCCTACGAGCAGTACTTC
TRBD1	few	TRBV30	TRBJ1-4	CARQGAIDEKLFF	TGTGCCCGACAGGGTGCGATTGATGAAAAACTGTTTTTT
TRBD2	.	TRBV6-2/TRBV6-3	TRBJ2-1	CASSTGLAGPSEQFF	TGTGCCAGCAGTACGGGACTAGCGGGTCCCAGCGAGCAGTTCTTC
.	once	TRBV4-2	TRBJ2-6	CASSQGYPGTLGANVLTF	TGTGCCAGCAGCCAAGGGTATCCAGGGACCCTTGGGGCCAACGTCCTGACTTTC
.	.	TRBV9	TRBJ1-4	CASSVAGDRATNEKLFF	TGTGCCAGCAGCGTAGCGGGGGATCGGGCAACTAATGAAAAACTGTTTTTT
.	.	TRBV5-1	TRBJ1-3	CASSLDPNTIYF	TGCGCCAGCAGCTTGGACCCGAACACCATATATTTT
.	.	TRBV3-1/TRBV3-2	TRBJ2-1	CASSPGGSGMGNEQFF	TGTGCCAGCAGCCCAGGGGGTAGCGGGATGGGGAATGAGCAGTTCTTC
.	.	TRBV10-3	TRBJ1-1	CAISEEKAVEAFF	TGTGCCATCAGTGAAGAAAAGGCAGTGGAAGCTTTCTTT
.	.	TRBV13	TRBJ1-1	CASSLSEGEAFF	TGTGCCAGCAGCCTCTCAGAAGGAGAAGCTTTCTTT
TRBD1	.	TRBV7-3	TRBJ2-7	CASSLLGQGAREQYF	TGTGCCAGCAGCTTACTTGGACAGGGGGCGAGGGAGCAGTACTTC
TRBD1	.	TRBV27	TRBJ2-7	CASSLSGDRAYEQYF	TGTGCCAGCAGTTTATCGGGGGACAGGGCGTACGAGCAGTACTTC
.	.	TRBV25-1	TRBJ1-4	CASSGGVAEKLFF	TGTGCCAGCAGTGGAGGGGTTGCTGAAAAACTGTTTTTT
.	once	TRBV7-7	TRBJ2-7	CASSLGAPGTAYEQYF	TGTGCTAGCAGCTTAGGGGCCCCGGGGACGGCCTACGAGCAGTACTTC
.	.	TRBV18	TRBJ2-7	CASSPLGTSYEQYF	TGTGCCAGCTCACCATTGGGGACCTCCTACGAGCAGTACTTC
.	.	TRBV11-2	TRBJ1-2	CASSLDGAGVNGYTF	TGTGCCAGCAGCTTAGATGGCGCAGGGGTCAATGGCTACACCTTC
TRBD1	.	TRBV9	TRBJ1-2	CASSVGDRTPNYGYTF	TGTGCCAGCAGCGTAGGGGACAGAACACCGAACTATGGCTACACCTTC
TRBD1	.	TRBV28	TRBJ1-1	CATFPGQENTEAFF	TGTGCCACCTTCCCGGGACAGGAGAACACTGAAGCTTTCTTT
.	.	TRBV5-5	TRBJ2-6	CASSLGPVAGANVLTF	TGTGCCAGCAGCTTGGGGCCGGTTGCTGGGGCCAACGTCCTGACTTTC
.	.	TRBV7-9	TRBJ2-5	CASSLSGRRQETQYF	TGTGCCAGCAGCTTATCGGGCAGGCGCCAAGAGACCCAGTACTTC
TRBD1	.	TRBV2	TRBJ2-7	CASSEGTGGIEQYF	TGTGCCAGCAGTGAGGGGACAGGGGGGATCGAGCAGTACTTC
TRBD1	once	TRBV30	TRBJ1-1	CAWNRQGAGAFF	TGTGCCTGGAACCGACAGGGGGCCGGAGCTTTCTTT
.	.	TRBV10-3	TRBJ2-7	CATGDIGGAVGEQYF	TGTGCCACCGGAGATATAGGGGGGGCGGTCGGCGAGCAGTACTTC
.	.	TRBV29-1	TRBJ2-5	CSVLGIQETQYF	TGCAGCGTTCTAGGGATACAAGAGACCCAGTACTTC
.	.	TRBV5-5	TRBJ2-7	CASSLVYDFPYEQYF	TGTGCCAGCAGCCTCGTGTACGACTTCCCCTACGAGCAGTACTTC
.	.	TRBV6-5	TRBJ1-1	CASSYSGFEAFF	TGTGCCAGCAGTTACTCTGGGTTTGAAGCTTTCTTT
.	.	TRBV5-1	TRBJ1-1	CASRPDPMNTEAFF	TGCGCCAGCAGACCCGACCCCATGAACACTGAAGCTTTCTTT
.	.	TRBV5-1	TRBJ2-7	CASSLVPGIHYEQYF	TGCGCCAGCAGCTTGGTGCCAGGGATTCACTACGAGCAGTACTTC
TRBD1	.	TRBV7-9	TRBJ1-5	CASSSDRVGNQPQHF	TGTGCCAGCAGCTCCGACAGGGTAGGCAATCAGCCCCAGCATTTT
.	.	TRBV6-1	TRBJ1-4	CASTPTDNEKLFF	TGTGCCAGCACCCCGACAGATAATGAAAAACTGTTTTTT
.	.	TRBV27	TRBJ1-1	CASSSAGHRNTEAFF	TGTGCCAGCAGTTCTGCGGGACACCGGAACACTGAAGCTTTCTTT
.	.	TRBV7-9	TRBJ1-5	CASSTGTVNNQPQHF	TGTGCCAGCAGCACCGGGACGGTCAACAATCAGCCCCAGCATTTT
.	.	TRBV4-1	TRBJ2-3	CASSQPNLLRGGLSRDTQYF	TGCGCCAGCAGCCAGCCGAATTTGCTAAGGGGGGGCCTTAGTAGGGATACGCAGTATTTT
TRBD1	.	TRBV5-1	TRBJ1-2	CASSMGQGRYGYTF	TGCGCCAGCAGCATGGGACAGGGGAGGTATGGCTACACCTTC
TRBD1	.	TRBV7-3	TRBJ1-2	CASSPQLGTGGGGYTF	TGTGCCAGCAGCCCACAACTGGGGACAGGGGGAGGTGGCTACACCTTC
TRBD1	.	TRBV18	TRBJ1-2	CASSPGTGASYGYTF	TGTGCCAGCTCCCCAGGGACAGGCGCGTCCTATGGCTACACCTTC
.	.	TRBV6-1	TRBJ1-5	CASSDPGYQPQHF	TGTGCCAGCAGTGATCCGGGATATCAGCCCCAGCATTTT
.	.	TRBV7-3	TRBJ2-2	CASSPFTGELFF	TGTGCCAGCAGCCCCTTCACCGGGGAGCTGTTTTTT
TRBD1	once	TRBV9	TRBJ1-6	CASSALTGWDNSPLHF	TGTGCCAGCAGCGCCTTGACAGGGTGGGATAATTCACCCCTCCACTTT
TRBD1	.	TRBV4-1	TRBJ1-5	CASSLILSDRGNQPQHF	TGCGCCAGCAGCCTAATTCTTTCGGACAGGGGCAATCAGCCCCAGCATTTT
.	.	TRBV25-1	TRBJ1-2	CASRGPARGGGYTF	TGTGCCAGCAGGGGACCCGCCAGGGGAGGTGGCTACACCTTC